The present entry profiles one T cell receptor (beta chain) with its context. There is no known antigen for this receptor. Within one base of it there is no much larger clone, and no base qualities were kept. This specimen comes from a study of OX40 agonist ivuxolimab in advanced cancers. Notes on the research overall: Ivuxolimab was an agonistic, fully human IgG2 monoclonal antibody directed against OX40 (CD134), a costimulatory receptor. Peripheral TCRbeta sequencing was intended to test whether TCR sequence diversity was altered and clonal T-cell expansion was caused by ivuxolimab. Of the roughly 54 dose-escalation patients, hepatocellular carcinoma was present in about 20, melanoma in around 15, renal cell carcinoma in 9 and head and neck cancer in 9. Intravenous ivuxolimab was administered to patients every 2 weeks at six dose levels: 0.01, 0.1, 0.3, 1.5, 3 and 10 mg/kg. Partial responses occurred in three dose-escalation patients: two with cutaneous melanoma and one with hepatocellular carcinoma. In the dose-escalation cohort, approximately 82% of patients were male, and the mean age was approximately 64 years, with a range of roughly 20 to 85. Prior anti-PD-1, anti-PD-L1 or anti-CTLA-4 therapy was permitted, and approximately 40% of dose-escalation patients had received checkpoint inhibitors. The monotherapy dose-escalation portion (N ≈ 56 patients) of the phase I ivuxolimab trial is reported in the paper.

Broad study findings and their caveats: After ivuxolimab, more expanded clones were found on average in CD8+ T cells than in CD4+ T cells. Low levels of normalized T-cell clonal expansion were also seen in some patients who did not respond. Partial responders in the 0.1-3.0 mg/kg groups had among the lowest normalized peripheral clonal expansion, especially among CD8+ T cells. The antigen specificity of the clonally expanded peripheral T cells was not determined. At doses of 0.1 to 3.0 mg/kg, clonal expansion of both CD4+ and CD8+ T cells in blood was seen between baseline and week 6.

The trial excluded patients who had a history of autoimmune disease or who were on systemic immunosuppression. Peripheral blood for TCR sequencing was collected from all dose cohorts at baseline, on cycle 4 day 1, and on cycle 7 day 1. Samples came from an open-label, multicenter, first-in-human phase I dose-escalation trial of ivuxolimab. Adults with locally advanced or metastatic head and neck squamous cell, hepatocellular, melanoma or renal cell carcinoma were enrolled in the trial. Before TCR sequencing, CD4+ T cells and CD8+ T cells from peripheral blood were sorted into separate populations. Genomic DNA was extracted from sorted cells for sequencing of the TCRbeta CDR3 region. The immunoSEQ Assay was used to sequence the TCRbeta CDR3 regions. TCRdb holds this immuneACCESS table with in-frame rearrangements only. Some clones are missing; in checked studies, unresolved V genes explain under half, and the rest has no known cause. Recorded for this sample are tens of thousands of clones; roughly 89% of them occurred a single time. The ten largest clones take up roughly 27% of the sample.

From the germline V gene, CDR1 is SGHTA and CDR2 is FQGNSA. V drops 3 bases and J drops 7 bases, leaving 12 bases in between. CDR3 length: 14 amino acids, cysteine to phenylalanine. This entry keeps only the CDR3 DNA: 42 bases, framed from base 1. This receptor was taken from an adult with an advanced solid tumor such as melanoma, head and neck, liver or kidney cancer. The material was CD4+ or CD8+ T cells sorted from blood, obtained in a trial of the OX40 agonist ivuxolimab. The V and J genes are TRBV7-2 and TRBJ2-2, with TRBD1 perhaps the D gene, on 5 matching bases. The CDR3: CASSFRDSFGELFF. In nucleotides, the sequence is TGTGCCAGCAGCTTTCGTGACAGCTTCGGGGAGCTGTTTTTT. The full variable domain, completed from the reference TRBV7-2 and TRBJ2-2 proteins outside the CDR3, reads GAGVSQSPSNKVTEKGKDVELRCDPISGHTALYWYRQSLGQGLEFLIYFQGNSAPDKSGLPSDRFSAERTGGSVSTLTIQRTQQEDSAVYLCASSFRDSFGELFFGEGSRLTVL.